This T cell receptor beta chain derives from a study of T cells in Graves' hyperthyroidism and ophthalmopathy. There were TCR beta CDR3 regions amplified from RNA transcripts. Researchers ran a first-round RT-PCR on the TCR CDR3 using the HTBI primer set. TCRdb reanalysed the multiplex PCR reads using MiXCR and keeps one entry per CDR3 protein. In the table there are 650,000 to 800,000 distinct CDR3 sequences, 45% of which are singletons. This CDR3 has 13 amino acids. V lost 4 bases to trimming and J lost 6 bases, with 10 bases between them. Germline loops: CDR1 SQVTM, CDR2 ANQGSEA. The study's findings and limits: By a 13 V-J model, ophthalmopathy was set apart from stable hyperthyroidism.

Points on this clonotype: What it binds is unknown.

Input material: peripheral blood or thyroid tissue (not recorded which). The chain is built from TRBV29-1 and TRBJ1-6; weak D call: TRBD1 (5 bases). The clonotype was recovered from an adult man with Graves' disease, either hyperthyroidism or ophthalmopathy (not recorded which). The CDR3 reads CSVGGEGNSPLHF. CDR3 sequence (DNA): TGCAGCGTTGGGGGGGAAGGTAATTCACCCCTCCACTTT.